The subject of this entry is one T cell receptor (beta chain). Its antigen is currently not known. Per-nucleotide qualities are absent, and no much larger clonotype sits a single base away. The method behind the library was the immunoSEQ multiplex PCR assay. The source study handled its data this way. A statistical classification framework was built for diagnosing cytomegalovirus status from the catalog of TCR beta chain sequences. What TCRdb holds here is the immuneACCESS table cut down to in-frame rearrangements. Part of the clones is not present; checked against another copy, under half of the missing clones reflect an unresolved V gene, and the others are unexplained. V and J calls and clone size are given by that table; D and trimming were obtained from the DNA. This sample comprises about 84,000 clones, approximately 91% of them detected only once. About 2.2% of the sample is in the top ten clones.

The CDR3 runs 16 residues from the cysteine to the phenylalanine. Only the CDR3 DNA is retained, 48 bases long and in frame from the first base. Sequences SNHLY (CDR1) and FYNNEI (CDR2) are obtained from the germline V gene. Cut back by 1 base and 0 bases, the V and J ends lie 11 bases apart. This record belongs to a study of cytomegalovirus exposure and HLA in healthy donors (dated 2017 in TCRdb). Study-level background: According to a later analysis, one platform produced both the 120 validation repertoires and the approximately 600 repertoires of the first cohort. A separate validation cohort of over a hundred different subjects was used in addition to the approximately 700-subject first cohort. To predict cytomegalovirus infection status, the study combined high-throughput TCR immunosequencing, statistical association of individual TCRs with disease status, and machine learning. The study aimed to test whether cataloging public T cell receptors could reveal signatures of past pathogen exposure.

The donors were included in the validation cohort of 100 to 150 subjects, a group kept apart from the roughly 730-subject first cohort. Findings and caveats that apply to the study as a whole: A later analysis lacked HLA typing for the validation cohort, so it scored co-occurrence in that cohort across all 120 or so repertoires. According to the authors, the approach could potentially be generalized to other disease states and immunological phenotypes. Of the cluster scores, roughly 93% were above 0 in a later analysis, which found that TCRs clustered in the first cohort also tended to co-occur in the 90 to 150 validation repertoires. Most TCR sequences were observed very rarely across donors, whereas some public TCRs were present in many individuals. A total of about 180 TCR beta chains were listed by the study as associated with cytomegalovirus. In both the original and validation cohorts, the classifier was reported to diagnose cytomegalovirus status with high specificity and sensitivity. Three of the identified cytomegalovirus-associated TCR beta chains were confirmed in vitro to be specific for cytomegalovirus antigens.

The receptor chain draws on TRBV2 and TRBJ2-3, and the D gene may be TRBD1, 5 bases matching. The sequence was collected from a man aged 25-40 years in good health and CMV-seronegative. The material sequenced was PBMCs. CDR3 loop: CASSEGQPGSTDTQYF. The nucleotides read TGTGCCAGCAGTGAAGGACAGCCTGGGAGCACAGATACGCAGTATTTT.